This TCR beta chain came from a study of T cell repertoires in aging, cancer and after chemotherapy. Amplification of TCR beta used genomic DNA extracted from peripheral blood. This clonotype is medium-sized within its sample. A mixed TRB-A/B primer pool amplified rearranged TRB by multiplex touch-down PCR. In TCRdb, the multiplex PCR reads were re-called with MiXCR into one record per CDR3 protein. The table lists thousands of distinct CDR3 sequences, roughly 21% of them singletons. The sample comprised blood. This TCR was recovered from a human donor in good health. The donor label of this sample is uncertain.

The CDR3 protein is CASSYSRRNTEAFF. For the CDR3, the DNA is TGTGCCAGCAGTTACTCGAGACGGAACACTGAAGCTTTCTTT. This chain links TRBV6-5 with TRBJ1-1; D remains ambiguous. Between the trimmed V and J ends, which lost 0 bases and 1 base, there was a span of 6 bases. The CDR3 totals 14 residues. Germline-derived CDR1 and CDR2 are MNHEY and SVGAGI.